This is a list of T cell receptor beta chains from one sample in a study of T-cell reconstitution after alpha-beta-depleted transplantation in children. TCRdb redid the calling of the PCR reads with MiXCR, one entry per CDR3 protein. The sample has a few hundred thousand distinct CDR3 sequences, under 13% seen once. The sequencing used PBMCs from the stem cell graft donor, collected from the stem cell graft. The receptors originated from a human donor who donated a stem cell graft to a child with acute myeloid leukemia. The CDR3 runs from the conserved cysteine through the conserved F or W. D genes are given only for firm matches. Clone size is shown for a subset of rows, as once, few, many or a class of expanded clone.

v_gene	j_gene	abundance	d_gene	CDR3aa	CDR3nt
TRBV20-1	TRBJ2-3	many	TRBD2	CSASGTSGRFSTDTQYF	TGCAGTGCTTCCGGGACTAGCGGGAGATTCTCCACAGATACGCAGTATTTT
TRBV12-3/TRBV12-4	TRBJ1-5	.	.	CASRQGGSQPQHF	TGTGCCAGCAGACAGGGTGGTAGTCAGCCCCAGCATTTT
TRBV20-1	TRBJ1-1	many	TRBD1	CSARTGGRDTEAFF	TGCAGTGCGCGGACAGGGGGCCGGGACACTGAAGCTTTCTTT
TRBV25-1	TRBJ2-3	.	TRBD2	CASSDGGAAHGTDTQYF	TGTGCCAGCAGTGACGGGGGGGCCGCCCACGGCACAGATACGCAGTATTTT
TRBV29-1	TRBJ1-1	many	.	CSATLDTEAFF	TGCAGCGCCACACTCGACACTGAAGCTTTCTTT
TRBV6-9	TRBJ2-3	.	.	CASSYKRAALADTQYF	TGTGCCAGCAGTTACAAGCGGGCCGCACTGGCAGATACGCAGTATTTT
TRBV28	TRBJ2-7	.	TRBD2	CASSYHQLAGRSYEQYF	TGTGCCAGCAGTTACCATCAGTTAGCGGGCCGCTCCTACGAGCAGTACTTC
TRBV6-1	TRBJ2-6	many	TRBD1	CASTGTGASGANVLTF	TGTGCCAGCACCGGGACAGGGGCCTCTGGGGCCAACGTCCTGACTTTC
TRBV7-2	TRBJ2-7	few	TRBD2	CASSLGPAGDGEQYF	TGTGCCAGCAGCTTAGGTCCAGCGGGAGACGGCGAGCAGTACTTC
TRBV10-3	TRBJ1-4	few	.	CAICGGTNEKLFF	TGTGCCATTTGTGGCGGAACGAATGAAAAACTGTTTTTT
TRBV10-3	TRBJ2-3	many	TRBD2	CASLAGDLTDTQYF	TGTGCCAGCCTAGCGGGAGATCTCACAGATACGCAGTATTTT
TRBV25-1	TRBJ2-1	few	TRBD2	CASSDPSGSDEQFF	TGTGCCAGCAGTGACCCTAGCGGGAGCGATGAGCAGTTCTTC
TRBV29-1	TRBJ2-5	.	.	CSVRIGETQYF	TGCAGCGTGCGGATAGGGGAGACCCAGTACTTC
TRBV3-1	TRBJ2-1	many	TRBD2	CASSQEPGTSGNNEQFF	TGTGCCAGCAGCCAAGAACCCGGGACTAGCGGTAACAATGAGCAGTTCTTC
TRBV4-1	TRBJ2-5	few	.	CASSQEPGRQTQYF	TGCGCCAGCAGCCAAGAACCAGGGAGGCAGACCCAGTACTTC
TRBV11-2	TRBJ2-1	few	.	CASSMIRGRYDNEQFF	TGTGCCAGCAGCATGATCCGAGGGAGATACGACAATGAGCAGTTCTTC
TRBV7-9	TRBJ1-1	few	TRBD1	CASSLTGGLHTEAFF	TGTGCCAGCAGCTTAACAGGGGGGTTGCACACTGAAGCTTTCTTT
TRBV7-9	TRBJ2-3	.	TRBD1	CASSYGTGAITDTQYF	TGTGCCAGCAGCTACGGGACAGGGGCCATCACAGATACGCAGTATTTT
TRBV5-1	TRBJ2-1	many	TRBD1	CASSSDRGWYEQFF	TGCGCCAGCAGCTCGGACAGGGGATGGTATGAGCAGTTCTTC
TRBV20-1	TRBJ2-1	many	.	CSAIKGGVGGEQFF	TGCAGTGCTATTAAGGGGGGCGTAGGGGGTGAGCAGTTCTTC
TRBV29-1	TRBJ2-3	few	.	CSVDLGVGTDTQYF	TGCAGCGTTGATCTAGGGGTTGGGACAGATACGCAGTATTTT
TRBV20-1	TRBJ2-7	few	TRBD2	CSAPPGLAGGREQYF	TGCAGTGCTCCCCCCGGACTAGCGGGAGGAAGAGAGCAGTACTTC
TRBV29-1	TRBJ2-3	few	.	CSVLGADTQYF	TGCAGCGTTTTGGGGGCAGATACGCAGTATTTT
TRBV6-2/TRBV6-3	TRBJ1-5	.	TRBD1	CASSYMGQGNQPQHF	TGTGCCAGCAGTTATATGGGACAGGGCAATCAGCCCCAGCATTTT
TRBV12-3/TRBV12-4	TRBJ1-1	.	.	CASRGRTNTEAFF	TGTGCCAGCAGAGGCAGGACGAACACTGAAGCTTTCTTT
TRBV19	TRBJ1-2	.	.	CASSMRGTYGYTF	TGTGCCAGTAGTATGAGGGGAACCTATGGCTACACCTTC
TRBV18	TRBJ2-3	few	.	CASSPRSSSTDTQYF	TGTGCCAGCTCACCGAGAAGCTCTAGCACAGATACGCAGTATTTT
TRBV24-1	TRBJ2-2	few	TRBD1	CATNDPGTGAGELFF	TGTGCCACTAACGATCCCGGGACAGGGGCCGGGGAGCTGTTTTTT
TRBV6-1	TRBJ2-2	.	.	CASIDRIPGELFF	TGTGCCAGCATTGACAGGATCCCCGGGGAGCTGTTTTTT
TRBV18	TRBJ1-3	many	.	CASSPWTSTRNTIYF	TGTGCCAGCTCACCATGGACGTCAACACGAAACACCATATATTTT
TRBV20-1	TRBJ2-5	.	TRBD2	CSASSGSRGETQYF	TGCAGTGCGAGTAGCGGGAGTCGCGGGGAGACCCAGTACTTC
TRBV6-5	TRBJ1-5	few	.	CASSYTRGGDQPQHF	TGTGCCAGCAGTTATACCCGGGGGGGCGATCAGCCCCAGCATTTT
TRBV12-3/TRBV12-4	TRBJ2-2	few	TRBD2	CASTPSGGDTGELFF	TGTGCCAGCACCCCTAGCGGGGGGGACACCGGGGAGCTGTTTTTT
TRBV5-1	TRBJ1-6	many	.	CASSLGRGYSPLHF	TGCGCCAGCAGCTTGGGTAGGGGTTATTCACCCCTCCACTTT
TRBV6-2/TRBV6-3	TRBJ2-7	.	.	CATGRRAYEQYF	TGTGCCACGGGCAGGAGGGCCTACGAGCAGTACTTC
TRBV20-1	TRBJ2-4	few	.	CSASDSVKNIQYF	TGCAGTGCTAGTGATAGCGTCAAAAACATTCAGTACTTC
TRBV6-1	TRBJ2-3	.	.	CASQDRRGGRGDTQYF	TGTGCCAGCCAAGACCGACGTGGGGGGCGGGGAGATACGCAGTATTTT
TRBV20-1	TRBJ2-7	.	TRBD2	CSAKGTSGRALSYEQYF	TGCAGTGCAAAAGGGACTAGCGGGAGGGCCTTATCCTACGAGCAGTACTTC
TRBV27	TRBJ2-1	.	.	CASSYGLPGWAEQFF	TGTGCCAGCAGTTACGGACTCCCAGGGTGGGCTGAGCAGTTCTTC
TRBV20-1	TRBJ2-5	few	.	CSARDRVAGYKEETQYF	TGCAGTGCTAGAGATCGAGTGGCGGGGTATAAAGAAGAGACCCAGTACTTC
TRBV12-3/TRBV12-4	TRBJ1-5	.	.	CASSQGSSNQPQHF	TGTGCCAGCAGTCAGGGGTCAAGCAATCAGCCCCAGCATTTT
TRBV20-1	TRBJ1-6	once	TRBD1	CSGTPGGTNSPLHF	TGCAGTGGAACACCAGGGGGCACGAATTCACCCCTCCACTTT
TRBV7-9	TRBJ2-5	few	.	CASSLLSGNQETQYF	TGTGCCAGCAGCCTTCTATCGGGTAACCAAGAGACCCAGTACTTC
TRBV20-1	TRBJ2-7	.	TRBD2	CCAHGAGGPPYEQYF	TGCTGTGCCCACGGTGCGGGAGGGCCACCCTACGAGCAGTACTTC
TRBV5-5	TRBJ2-1	few	.	CASSSTLGSYNEQFF	TGTGCCAGCAGCTCGACTTTGGGTTCCTACAATGAGCAGTTCTTC
TRBV6-1	TRBJ2-2	.	TRBD1	CASSAGTGVTGELFF	TGTGCCAGCAGTGCCGGGACAGGGGTCACCGGGGAGCTGTTTTTT
TRBV27	TRBJ2-7	.	TRBD2	CASSSLAGEGEQYF	TGTGCCAGCAGTTCACTAGCGGGAGAAGGCGAGCAGTACTTC
TRBV10-3	TRBJ2-1	.	.	CAIRGGEHEQFF	TGTGCCATCAGGGGCGGGGAACATGAGCAGTTCTTC
TRBV11-2	TRBJ2-1	.	TRBD2	CASSFRGLAGTVYNEQFF	TGTGCCAGCAGCTTTAGGGGACTAGCGGGAACCGTTTACAATGAGCAGTTCTTC
TRBV24-1	TRBJ2-2	.	.	CATSESTGELFF	TGTGCCACCAGTGAGAGCACCGGGGAGCTGTTTTTT
TRBV9	TRBJ2-3	.	.	CASSGTHTGTDTQYF	TGTGCCAGCAGCGGGACTCATACTGGCACAGATACGCAGTATTTT
TRBV7-2	TRBJ1-2	few	.	CASSFTTSANYGYTF	TGTGCCAGCAGCTTCACGACGTCAGCTAACTATGGCTACACCTTC
TRBV27	TRBJ2-2	.	.	CASSLGVNGELFF	TGTGCCAGCAGTTTAGGGGTTAACGGGGAGCTGTTTTTT
TRBV6-5	TRBJ2-3	few	.	CASSYSTGALGTQYF	TGTGCCAGCAGTTACTCGACGGGAGCCTTGGGTACGCAGTATTTT
TRBV6-5	TRBJ1-5	.	.	CASSYRAASNQPQHF	TGTGCCAGCAGTTACAGGGCTGCTAGCAATCAGCCCCAGCATTTT
TRBV20-1	TRBJ2-1	few	TRBD1	CSAALPQGAGEQFF	TGCAGTGCCGCGCTCCCACAGGGGGCGGGTGAGCAGTTCTTC